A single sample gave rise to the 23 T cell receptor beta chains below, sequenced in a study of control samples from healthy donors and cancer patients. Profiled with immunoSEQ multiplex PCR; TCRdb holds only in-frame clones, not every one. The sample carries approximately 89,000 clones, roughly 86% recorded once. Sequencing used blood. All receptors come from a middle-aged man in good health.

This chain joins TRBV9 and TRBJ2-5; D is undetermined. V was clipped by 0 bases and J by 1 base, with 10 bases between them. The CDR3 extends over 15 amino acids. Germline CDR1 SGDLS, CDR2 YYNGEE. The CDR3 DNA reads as TGTGCCAGCAGCGTAGCTTCTACAGCCCAAGAGACCCAGTACTTC. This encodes CASSVASTAQETQYF.

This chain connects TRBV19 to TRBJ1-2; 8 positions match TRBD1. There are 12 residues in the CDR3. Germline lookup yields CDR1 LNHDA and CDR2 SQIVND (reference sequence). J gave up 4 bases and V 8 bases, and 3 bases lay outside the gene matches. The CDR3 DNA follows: TGTGCCAGTGCTCAGGGGGCCTATGGCTACACCTTC. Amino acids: CASAQGAYGYTF.

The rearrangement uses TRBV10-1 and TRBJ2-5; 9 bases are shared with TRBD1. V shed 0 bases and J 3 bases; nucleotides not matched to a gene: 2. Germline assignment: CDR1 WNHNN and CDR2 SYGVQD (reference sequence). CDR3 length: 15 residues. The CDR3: CASSESRQGEETQYF. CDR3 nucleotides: TGCGCCAGCAGTGAGTCGAGACAGGGGGAAGAGACCCAGTACTTC.

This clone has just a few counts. The CDR3 DNA follows: TGTGCCAGCAGCTTCGGGACAGGGGTATACTATGGCTACACCTTC. Translation: CASSFGTGVYYGYTF. V usage is TRBV7-9 and J usage is TRBJ1-2; TRBD1 matches at 10 bases. The V and J ends lost 3 bases and 3 bases, in that order; junction bases with no gene match: 4. This CDR3 spans 15 amino acids. The germline V gene has CDR1 SEHNR and CDR2 FQNEAQ (reference sequence).

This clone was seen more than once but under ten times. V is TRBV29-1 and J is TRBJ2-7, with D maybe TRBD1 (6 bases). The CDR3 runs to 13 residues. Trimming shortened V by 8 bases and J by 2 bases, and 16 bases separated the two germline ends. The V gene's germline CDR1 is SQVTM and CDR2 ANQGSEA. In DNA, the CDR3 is TGCAGCTTCCAGACAGGTGGCGCCTACGAGCAGTACTTC. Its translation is CSFQTGGAYEQYF.

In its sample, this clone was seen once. The CDR3 loop is CASTLRNEQFF. The CDR3 nucleotides are TGTGCCAGCACCTTAAGGAATGAGCAGTTCTTC. The chain employs TRBV6-6 and TRBJ2-1; no clear D. With 7 bases removed from V and 7 bases from J, the gap between germline ends came to 8 bases. The CDR3 totals 11 residues. CDR1 and CDR2 (germline): MNHNY, SVGAGI (reference sequence).

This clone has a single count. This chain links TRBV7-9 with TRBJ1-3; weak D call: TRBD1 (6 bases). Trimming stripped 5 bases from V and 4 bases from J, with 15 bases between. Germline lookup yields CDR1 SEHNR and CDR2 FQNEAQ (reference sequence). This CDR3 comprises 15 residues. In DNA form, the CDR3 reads TGTGCCAGCAGCCGGGGACAACAGGGAGGAAACACCATATATTTT. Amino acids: CASSRGQQGGNTIYF. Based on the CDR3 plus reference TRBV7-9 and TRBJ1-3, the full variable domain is DTGVSQNPRHKITKRGQNVTFRCDPISEHNRLYWYRQTLGQGPEFLTYFQNEAQLEKSRLLSDRFSAERPKGSFSTLEIQRTEQGDSAMYLCASSRGQQGGNTIYFGEGSWLTVV.

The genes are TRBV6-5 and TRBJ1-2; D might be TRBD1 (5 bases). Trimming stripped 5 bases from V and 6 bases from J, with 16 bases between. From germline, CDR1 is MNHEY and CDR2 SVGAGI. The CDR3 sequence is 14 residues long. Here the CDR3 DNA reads TGTGCCAGCAGTAAACAGGTGTCCTTTGATGGCTACACCTTC. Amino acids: CASSKQVSFDGYTF.

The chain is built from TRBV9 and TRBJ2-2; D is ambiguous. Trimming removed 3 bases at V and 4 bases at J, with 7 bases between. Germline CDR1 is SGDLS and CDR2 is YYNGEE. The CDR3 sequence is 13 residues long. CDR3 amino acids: CASSADTTGELFF. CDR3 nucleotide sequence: TGTGCCAGCAGCGCCGACACCACCGGGGAGCTGTTTTTT.

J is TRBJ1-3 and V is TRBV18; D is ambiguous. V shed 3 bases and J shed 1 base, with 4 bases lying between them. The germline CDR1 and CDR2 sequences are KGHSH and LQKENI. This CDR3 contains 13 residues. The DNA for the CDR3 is TGTGCCAGCTCACCCCAGTCTGGAAACACCATATATTTT. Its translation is CASSPQSGNTIYF.

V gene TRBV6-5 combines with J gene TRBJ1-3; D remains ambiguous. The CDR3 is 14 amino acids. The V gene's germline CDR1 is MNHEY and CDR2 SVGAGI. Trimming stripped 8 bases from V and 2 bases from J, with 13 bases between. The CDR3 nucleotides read TGTGCCAGCCAAAATGATCCCGCTGGAAACACCATATATTTT. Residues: CASQNDPAGNTIYF.

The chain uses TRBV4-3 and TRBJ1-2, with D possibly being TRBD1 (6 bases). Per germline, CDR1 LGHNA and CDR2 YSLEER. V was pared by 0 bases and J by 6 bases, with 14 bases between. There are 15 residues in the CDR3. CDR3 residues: CASSQEQGKLDGYTF. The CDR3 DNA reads TGCGCCAGCAGCCAAGAACAGGGTAAATTGGATGGCTACACCTTC.

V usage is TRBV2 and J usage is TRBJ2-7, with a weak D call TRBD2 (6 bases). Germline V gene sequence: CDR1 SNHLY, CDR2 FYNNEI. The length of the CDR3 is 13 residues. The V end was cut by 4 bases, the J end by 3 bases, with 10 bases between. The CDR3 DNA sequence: TGTGCCAGCAGTGCTGGAGGGGACTACGAGCAGTACTTC. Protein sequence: CASSAGGDYEQYF.

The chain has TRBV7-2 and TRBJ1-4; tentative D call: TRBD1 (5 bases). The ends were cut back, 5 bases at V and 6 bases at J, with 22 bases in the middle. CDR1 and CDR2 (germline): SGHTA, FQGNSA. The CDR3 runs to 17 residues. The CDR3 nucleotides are TGTGCCAGCAGCAATACTGGGACGGGCTTTGGGGATGAAAAACTGTTTTTT. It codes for CASSNTGTGFGDEKLFF.

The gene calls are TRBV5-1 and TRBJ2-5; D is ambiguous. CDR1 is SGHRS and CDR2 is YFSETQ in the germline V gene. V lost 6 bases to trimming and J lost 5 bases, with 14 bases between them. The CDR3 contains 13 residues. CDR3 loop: CASMDGVGETQYF. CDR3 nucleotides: TGCGCCAGCATGGACGGCGTGGGGGAGACCCAGTACTTC.

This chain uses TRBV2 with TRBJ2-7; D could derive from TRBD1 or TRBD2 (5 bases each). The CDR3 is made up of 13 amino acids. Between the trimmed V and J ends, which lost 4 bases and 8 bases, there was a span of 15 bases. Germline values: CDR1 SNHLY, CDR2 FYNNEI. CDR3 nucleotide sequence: TGTGCCAGCAGTGTCTCGGGGCTCTCCCAGCAGTACGTC. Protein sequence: CASSVSGLSQQYV.

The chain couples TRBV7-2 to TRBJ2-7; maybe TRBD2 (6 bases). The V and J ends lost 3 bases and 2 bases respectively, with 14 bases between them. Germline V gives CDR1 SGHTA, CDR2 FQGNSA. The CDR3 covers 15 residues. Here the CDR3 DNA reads TGTGCCAGCAGCTTGGTTCAGCGGGCTCCCTACGAGCAGTACTTC. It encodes CASSLVQRAPYEQYF.

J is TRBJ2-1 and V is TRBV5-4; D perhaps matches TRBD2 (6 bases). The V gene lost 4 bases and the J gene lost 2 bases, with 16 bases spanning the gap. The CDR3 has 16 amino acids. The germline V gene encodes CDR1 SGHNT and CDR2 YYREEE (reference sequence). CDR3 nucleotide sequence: TGTGCCAGCAGCCCTGATAGCGGAGCCGCCTACAATGAGCAGTTCTTC. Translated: CASSPDSGAAYNEQFF.

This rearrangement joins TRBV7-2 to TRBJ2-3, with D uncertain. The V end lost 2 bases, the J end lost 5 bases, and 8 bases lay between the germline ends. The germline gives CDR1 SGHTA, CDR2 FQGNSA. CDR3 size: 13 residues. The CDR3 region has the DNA TGTGCCAGCAGCTTAAAAGTAGGAGATACGCAGTATTTT. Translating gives CASSLKVGDTQYF.

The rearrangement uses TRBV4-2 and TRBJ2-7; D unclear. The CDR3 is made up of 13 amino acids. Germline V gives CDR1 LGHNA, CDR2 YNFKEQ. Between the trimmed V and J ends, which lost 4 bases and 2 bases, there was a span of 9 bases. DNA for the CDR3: TGTGCCAGCAGCCCAGTCGGTCCCTACGAGCAGTACTTC. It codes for CASSPVGPYEQYF.

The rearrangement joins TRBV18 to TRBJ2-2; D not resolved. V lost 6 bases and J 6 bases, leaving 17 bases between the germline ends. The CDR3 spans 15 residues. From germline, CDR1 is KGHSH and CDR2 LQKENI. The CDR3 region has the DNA TGTGCCAGCTCTCCCCCCGCGCGAGATGCCGGGGAGCTGTTTTTT. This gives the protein CASSPPARDAGELFF.

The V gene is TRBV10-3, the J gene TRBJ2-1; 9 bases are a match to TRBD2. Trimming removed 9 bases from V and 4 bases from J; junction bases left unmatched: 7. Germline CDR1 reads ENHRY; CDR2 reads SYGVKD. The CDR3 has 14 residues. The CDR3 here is CAIKNLAGYNEQFF. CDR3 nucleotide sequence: TGTGCCATAAAAAACCTAGCGGGGTACAATGAGCAGTTCTTC.

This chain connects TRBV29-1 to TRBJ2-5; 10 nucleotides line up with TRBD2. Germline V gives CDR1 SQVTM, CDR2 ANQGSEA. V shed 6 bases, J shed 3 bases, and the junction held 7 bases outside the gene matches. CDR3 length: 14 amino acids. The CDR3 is CSVDGLADKETQYF. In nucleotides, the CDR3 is TGCAGCGTGGATGGACTAGCGGATAAAGAGACCCAGTACTTC.